This TCR beta chain was identified during a study of identical twins. TCRdb analysed the 5' RACE reads with MiXCR anew, one entry per CDR3 protein. Of 690,000 or so distinct CDR3 sequences listed, over 5% are singletons. CDR3 length equals 16 residues. V shed 3 bases and J 5 bases; nucleotides not matched to a gene: 6. Germline lookup yields CDR1 MGHRA and CDR2 YSYEKL. The gene calls are TRBV4-1 and TRBJ2-5; 13 nucleotides agree with TRBD2. This TCR derives from a man aged 18 to 29 in good health. Sequencing was carried out using naive T cells sorted from blood. The CDR3 is CASSHSGLAGVETQYF. CDR3 nucleotides: TGCGCCAGCAGCCATTCTGGACTAGCGGGAGTGGAGACCCAGTACTTC.